Below, 3 T cell receptor beta chains from the same sample are listed, as sequenced in a study of cytomegalovirus exposure and HLA in healthy donors (dated by TCRdb to the late 2010s). The receptor library was made with the immunoSEQ multiplex PCR assay. For the multiplex PCR, a mixture combining 60 forward primers for TCR Vbeta segments and 13 reverse primers for TCR Jbeta segments was used. The source is immuneACCESS, and TCRdb retained only in-frame sequences with V and J called. Part of the clones is not carried over; for the studies checked, unresolved V genes explain less than half of this, and the remainder is unexplained. For this sample the table gives around 100,000 clones, of which 79% were detected only once. The leading ten clones occupy under 3% of the sample. Sequenced material: PBMCs. All receptors come from a woman under 30 in good health and CMV-seropositive.

The V and J genes are TRBV7-3 and TRBJ1-2; D remains unclear. Germline lookup yields CDR1 SGHTA and CDR2 FQGTGA. Trimming shortened V by 1 base and J by 8 bases, and 11 bases separated the two germline ends. This CDR3 contains 13 residues. The DNA of the CDR3 is TGTGCCAGCAGCTTAAGACAAGACGGCGGCTACACCTTC. Translated, it gives CASSLRQDGGYTF. The entire variable domain, with the rest obtained from reference TRBV7-3 and TRBJ1-2, is as follows: GAGVSQTPSNKVTEKGKYVELRCDPISGHTALYWYRQSLGQGPEFLIYFQGTGAADDSGLPNDRFFAVRPEGSVSTLKIQRTERGDSAVYLCASSLRQDGGYTFGSGTRLTVV.

This clone showed up just a few times. The rearrangement links TRBV19 to TRBJ2-7; 7 bases fit TRBD2. The ends lost 5 bases at V and 3 bases at J; junction bases unmatched: 10. Germline-derived CDR1 and CDR2 are LNHDA and SQIVND (reference sequence). This CDR3 contains 15 residues. The CDR3 protein is CASSFRAGEFYEQYF. The CDR3 DNA sequence: TGTGCCAGTAGTTTTAGGGCGGGAGAATTCTACGAGCAGTACTTC.

The chain employs TRBV4-1 and TRBJ1-1; D perhaps matches TRBD1 (6 bases). V dropped 4 bases and J dropped 12 bases, with 21 bases sitting between them. The CDR3 has 14 amino acids. Germline CDR1 MGHRA, CDR2 YSYEKL. CDR3 sequence reads: CASSRLQGPGQSFF. The CDR3 region has the DNA TGCGCCAGCAGCCGCCTACAGGGCCCTGGGCAGTCTTTCTTT.